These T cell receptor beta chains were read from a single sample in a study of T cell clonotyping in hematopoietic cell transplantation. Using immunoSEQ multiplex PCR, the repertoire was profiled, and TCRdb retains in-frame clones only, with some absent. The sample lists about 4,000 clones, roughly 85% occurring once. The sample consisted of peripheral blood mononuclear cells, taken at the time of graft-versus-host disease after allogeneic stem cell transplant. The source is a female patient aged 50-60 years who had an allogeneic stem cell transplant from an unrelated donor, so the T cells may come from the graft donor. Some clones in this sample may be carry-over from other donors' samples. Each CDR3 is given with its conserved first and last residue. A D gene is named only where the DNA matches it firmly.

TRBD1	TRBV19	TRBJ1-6	CASSVPRDRANNSPLHF	TGTGCCAGTAGTGTCCCTCGGGACAGGGCCAATAATTCACCCCTCCACTTT
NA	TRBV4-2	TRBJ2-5	CASSQGSETQYF	TGTGCCAGCAGCCAAGGTTCGGAGACCCAGTACTTC
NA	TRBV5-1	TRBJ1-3	CASSRGPGNTIYF	TGCGCCAGCAGTCGGGGGCCCGGAAACACCATATATTTT
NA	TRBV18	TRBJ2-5	CASSPIQQGGETQYF	TGTGCCAGCTCACCAATTCAACAGGGCGGAGAGACCCAGTACTTC
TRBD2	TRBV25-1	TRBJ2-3	CASSAGAGGGRADTQYF	TGTGCCAGCAGTGCCGGCGCGGGCGGGGGGAGGGCAGATACGCAGTATTTT
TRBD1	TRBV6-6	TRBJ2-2	CATRTGSTGELFF	TGTGCCACCCGGACAGGGTCCACCGGGGAGCTGTTTTTT